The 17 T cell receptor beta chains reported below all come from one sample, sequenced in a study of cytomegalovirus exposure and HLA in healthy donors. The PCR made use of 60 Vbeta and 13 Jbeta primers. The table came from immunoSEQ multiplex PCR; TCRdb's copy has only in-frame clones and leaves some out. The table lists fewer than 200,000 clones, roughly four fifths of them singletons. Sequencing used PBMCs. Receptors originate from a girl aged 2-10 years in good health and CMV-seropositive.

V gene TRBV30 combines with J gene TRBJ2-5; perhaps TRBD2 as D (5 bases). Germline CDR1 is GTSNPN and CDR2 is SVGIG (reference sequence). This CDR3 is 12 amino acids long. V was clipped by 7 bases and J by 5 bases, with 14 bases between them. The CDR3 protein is CAFTLGYETQYF. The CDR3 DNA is TGTGCCTTCACACTAGGATACGAGACCCAGTACTTC. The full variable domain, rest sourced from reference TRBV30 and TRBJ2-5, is SQTIHQWPATLVQPVGSPLSLECTVEGTSNPNLYWYRQAAGRGLQLLFYSVGIGQISSEVPQNLSASRPQDRQFILSSKKLLLSDSGFYLCAFTLGYETQYFGPGTRLLVL.

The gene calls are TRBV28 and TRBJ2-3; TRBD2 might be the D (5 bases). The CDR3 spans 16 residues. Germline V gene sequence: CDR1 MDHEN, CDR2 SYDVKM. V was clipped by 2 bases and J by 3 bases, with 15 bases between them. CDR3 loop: CASSLHNRGWTDTQYF. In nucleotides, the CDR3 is TGTGCCAGCAGTTTACACAACAGAGGGTGGACAGATACGCAGTATTTT.

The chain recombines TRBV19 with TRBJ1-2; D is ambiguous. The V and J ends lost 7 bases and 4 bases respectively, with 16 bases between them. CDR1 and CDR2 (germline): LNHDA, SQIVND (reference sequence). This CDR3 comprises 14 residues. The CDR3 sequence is CASTRGGELYGYTF. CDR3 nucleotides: TGTGCCAGTACCCGAGGCGGGGAGCTCTATGGCTACACCTTC.

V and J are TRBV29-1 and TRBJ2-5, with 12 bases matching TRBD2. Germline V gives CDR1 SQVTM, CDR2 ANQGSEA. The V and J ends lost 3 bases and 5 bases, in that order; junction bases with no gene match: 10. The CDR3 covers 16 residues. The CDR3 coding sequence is TGCAGCGTTGAGGAGCCGGGACTAGCGGGTTGGGAGACCCAGTACTTC. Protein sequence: CSVEEPGLAGWETQYF.

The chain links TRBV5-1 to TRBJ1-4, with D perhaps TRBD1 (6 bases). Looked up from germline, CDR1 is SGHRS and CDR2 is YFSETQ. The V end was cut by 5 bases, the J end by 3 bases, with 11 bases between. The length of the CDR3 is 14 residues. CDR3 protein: CASSYRAPNEKLFF. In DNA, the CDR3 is TGCGCCAGCAGTTACAGGGCACCTAATGAAAAACTGTTTTTT.

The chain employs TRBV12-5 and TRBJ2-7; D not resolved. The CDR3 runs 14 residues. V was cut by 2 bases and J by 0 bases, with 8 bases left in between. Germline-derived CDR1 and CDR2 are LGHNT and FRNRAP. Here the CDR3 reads CASGLRSSSYEQYF. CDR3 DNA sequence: TGTGCTAGTGGTTTGAGGTCTAGCTCCTACGAGCAGTACTTC.

CDR3 region: CASSLVAGLGDEQFF. The DNA of the CDR3 is TGTGCCAGCAGCTTGGTGGCGGGATTGGGGGATGAGCAGTTCTTC. V usage is TRBV5-4 and J usage is TRBJ2-1; D might be TRBD2 (6 bases). CDR3 length equals 15 residues. Trimming left V 0 bases short and J 8 bases short, with 15 bases between. Germline assignment: CDR1 SGHNT and CDR2 YYREEE (reference sequence).

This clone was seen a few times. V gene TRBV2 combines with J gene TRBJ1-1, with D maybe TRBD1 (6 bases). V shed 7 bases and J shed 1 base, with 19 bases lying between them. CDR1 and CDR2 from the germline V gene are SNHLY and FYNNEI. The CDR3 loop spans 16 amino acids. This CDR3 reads CASTQRGIYWNTEAFF. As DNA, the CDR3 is TGTGCCAGCACGCAAAGGGGGATTTACTGGAACACTGAAGCTTTCTTT.

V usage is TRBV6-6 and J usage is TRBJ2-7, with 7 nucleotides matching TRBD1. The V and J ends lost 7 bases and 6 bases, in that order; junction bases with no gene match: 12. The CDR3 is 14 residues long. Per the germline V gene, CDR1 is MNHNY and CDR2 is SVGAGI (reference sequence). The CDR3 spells CASKDSQGGVEQYF. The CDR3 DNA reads TGTGCCAGCAAAGACAGCCAAGGGGGCGTCGAGCAGTACTTC.

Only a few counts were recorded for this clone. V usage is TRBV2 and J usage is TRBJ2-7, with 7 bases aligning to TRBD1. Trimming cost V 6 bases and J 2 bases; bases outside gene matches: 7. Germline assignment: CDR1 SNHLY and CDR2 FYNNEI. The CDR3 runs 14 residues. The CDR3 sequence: CASRGTGVAYEQYF. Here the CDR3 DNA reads TGTGCCAGCAGGGGAACAGGGGTAGCCTACGAGCAGTACTTC.

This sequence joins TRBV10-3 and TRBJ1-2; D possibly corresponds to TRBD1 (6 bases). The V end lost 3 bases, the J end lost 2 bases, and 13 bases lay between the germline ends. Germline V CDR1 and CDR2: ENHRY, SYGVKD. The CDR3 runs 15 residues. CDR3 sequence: CAISDRGGSNYGYTF. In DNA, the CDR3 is TGTGCCATCAGTGATAGGGGGGGCTCCAACTATGGCTACACCTTC.

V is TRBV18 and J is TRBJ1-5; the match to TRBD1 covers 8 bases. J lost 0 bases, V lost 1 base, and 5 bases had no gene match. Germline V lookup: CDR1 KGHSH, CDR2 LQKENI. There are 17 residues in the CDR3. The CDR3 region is CASSPRTGPYSNQPQHF. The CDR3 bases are TGTGCCAGCTCACCACGGACAGGGCCTTATAGCAATCAGCCCCAGCATTTT.

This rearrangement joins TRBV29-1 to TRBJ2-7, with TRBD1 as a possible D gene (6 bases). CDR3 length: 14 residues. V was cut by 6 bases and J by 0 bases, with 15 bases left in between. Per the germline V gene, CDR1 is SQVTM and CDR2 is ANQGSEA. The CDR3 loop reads CSVLRDTPSYEQYF. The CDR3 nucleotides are TGCAGCGTCCTCCGGGACACTCCCTCCTACGAGCAGTACTTC.

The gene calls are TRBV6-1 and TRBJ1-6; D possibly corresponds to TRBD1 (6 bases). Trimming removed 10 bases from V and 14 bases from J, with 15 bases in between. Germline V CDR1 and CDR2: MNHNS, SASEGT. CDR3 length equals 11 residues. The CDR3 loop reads CATKPQGTLHF. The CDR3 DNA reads TGTGCCACCAAGCCACAGGGAACCCTCCACTTT.

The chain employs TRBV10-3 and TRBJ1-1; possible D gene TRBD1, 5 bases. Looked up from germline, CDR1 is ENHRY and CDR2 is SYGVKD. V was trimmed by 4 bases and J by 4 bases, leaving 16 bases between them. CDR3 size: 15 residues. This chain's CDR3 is CAISAYGGEATEAFF. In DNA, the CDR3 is TGTGCCATCAGTGCATACGGGGGGGAAGCCACTGAAGCTTTCTTT.

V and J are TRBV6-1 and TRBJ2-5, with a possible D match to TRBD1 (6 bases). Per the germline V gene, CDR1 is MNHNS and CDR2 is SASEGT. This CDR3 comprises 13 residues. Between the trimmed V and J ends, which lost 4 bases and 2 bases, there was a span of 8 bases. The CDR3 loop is CASSADRQETQYF. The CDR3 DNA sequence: TGTGCCAGCAGTGCCGACAGGCAAGAGACCCAGTACTTC.

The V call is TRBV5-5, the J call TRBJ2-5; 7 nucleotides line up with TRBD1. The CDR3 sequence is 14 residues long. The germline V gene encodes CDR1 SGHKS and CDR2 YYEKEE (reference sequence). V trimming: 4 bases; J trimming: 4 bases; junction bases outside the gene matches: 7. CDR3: CASSTGTVRETQYF. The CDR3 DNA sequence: TGTGCCAGCAGCACCGGGACAGTTAGAGAGACCCAGTACTTC.